The 7 T cell receptor beta chains below were found in one sample sequenced in a study of CD8 T cells in ankylosing spondylitis. TCRdb re-called the 5' RACE reads with MiXCR, one entry per CDR3 protein. The table shows 270,000 or so distinct CDR3 sequences, with 18% occurring only once. Sequencing was carried out using blood, either unsorted or a sorted T cell fraction (not recorded which). These receptor sequences come from a male donor with ankylosing spondylitis or in good health (not recorded which).

CDR3 sequence reads: CSVDLGPTDTQYF. In nucleotides, the CDR3 is TGCAGCGTTGACCTCGGGCCCACAGATACGCAGTATTTT. The genes are TRBV29-1 and TRBJ2-3; D gene ambiguous. Trimming took off 3 bases at V and 2 bases at J, with 9 bases between the two ends. The germline gives CDR1 SQVTM, CDR2 ANQGSEA. CDR3 length: 13 amino acids.

The rearrangement joins TRBV7-8 to TRBJ2-5; D possibly corresponds to TRBD2 (6 bases). Germline CDR1 and CDR2: SGHVS and FQNEAQ. This CDR3 spans 15 amino acids. V was shortened by 5 bases and J by 5 bases, with 18 bases between the two germline ends. The CDR3: CASSPWEELRETQYF. CDR3 in DNA: TGTGCCAGCAGCCCCTGGGAGGAGTTGAGGGAGACCCAGTACTTC.

This clonotype was seen a handful of times. The chain carries TRBV28 and TRBJ2-3; the match to TRBD2 covers 8 bases. The germline V gene has CDR1 MDHEN and CDR2 SYDVKM. The CDR3 is 18 amino acids. V was clipped by 3 bases and J by 0 bases; unmatched bases: 11. CDR3 in DNA: TGTGCCAGCAGTTTTGGCCAGTTGACTAGCGAAAGCACAGATACGCAGTATTTT. Translated: CASSFGQLTSESTDTQYF. The variable domain in full, with the rest retrieved from reference TRBV28 and TRBJ2-3, is DVKVTQSSRYLVKRTGEKVFLECVQDMDHENMFWYRQDPGLGLRLIYFSYDVKMKEKGDIPEGYSVSREKKERFSLILESASTNQTSMYLCASSFGQLTSESTDTQYFGPGTRLTVL.

This clonotype was counted many times. This sequence joins TRBV20-1 and TRBJ2-7, with 10 bases fitting TRBD1. This CDR3 is 14 amino acids long. Germline V CDR1 and CDR2: DFQATT, SNEGSKA (reference sequence). Unmatched junction bases numbered 5, after V lost 3 bases and J lost 3 bases. The DNA for the CDR3 is TGCAGTGCTAGGGCCGGGACAGGGGTCTACGAGCAGTACTTC. This sequence encodes CSARAGTGVYEQYF.

This clonotype was observed a single time. This chain uses TRBV3-1 with TRBJ2-4; no reliable D call. The ends were cut back, 1 base at V and 8 bases at J, with 15 bases in the middle. The CDR3 contains 15 residues. Germline V gives CDR1 LGHDT, CDR2 YNNKEL (reference sequence). The CDR3 loop is CASSQGEVGKHIQYF. The CDR3 DNA sequence: TGTGCCAGCAGCCAAGGGGAAGTTGGAAAACACATTCAGTACTTC.

The rearrangement joins TRBV7-9 to TRBJ2-5, with TRBD2 identical over 10 bases. V trimming: 0 bases; J trimming: 2 bases; junction bases outside the gene matches: 6. The CDR3 is made up of 17 amino acids. Germline values: CDR1 SEHNR, CDR2 FQNEAQ (reference sequence). The CDR3 is CASSLAGLATRQETQYF. CDR3 sequence (DNA): TGTGCCAGCAGCTTAGCGGGACTAGCGACCCGGCAAGAGACCCAGTACTTC.

The chain joins TRBV25-1 to TRBJ1-5; D gene uncertain. The germline CDR1 and CDR2 sequences are MGHDK and SYGVNS. The CDR3 is 13 residues long. V lost 2 bases, J lost 6 bases, and 8 bases lay in between. The CDR3 sequence: CASSELGSQPQHF. The CDR3 DNA sequence: TGTGCCAGCAGTGAACTGGGTAGTCAGCCCCAGCATTTT.